The 10 T cell receptor beta chains reported below all come from one sample, sequenced in a study of blood T cell repertoires in COVID-19. The data were produced by immunoSEQ multiplex PCR, yet TCRdb's version contains in-frame clones alone and is incomplete. The sample lists 150,000 or so clones, about four fifths seen once, with around 14% in the top ten. Sequenced input: peripheral blood. These receptors all come from a man aged 18 to 30 with active or convalescent COVID-19.

The rearrangement links TRBV6-6 to TRBJ1-1, with 7 nucleotides matching TRBD1. This CDR3 spans 14 amino acids. Unmatched junction bases numbered 9, after V lost 6 bases and J lost 5 bases. Germline assignment: CDR1 MNHNY and CDR2 SVGAGI (reference sequence). In DNA form, the CDR3 reads TGTGCCAGCAGGCCCCCGGGACAGCGTACTGAAGCTTTCTTT. Translated, it gives CASRPPGQRTEAFF.

This clone was seen a single time. The CDR3: CASRTGLGNQPQHF. Here the CDR3 DNA reads TGTGCCAGTAGGACAGGGCTGGGCAATCAGCCCCAGCATTTT. This rearrangement joins TRBV19 to TRBJ1-5; 7 nucleotides align to TRBD1. This CDR3 has 14 residues. The V and J ends lost 6 bases and 2 bases, in that order; junction bases with no gene match: 4. Germline V gives CDR1 LNHDA, CDR2 SQIVND (reference sequence).

The rearrangement uses TRBV3-1 (or the pseudogene TRBV3-2) and TRBJ2-7; TRBD2 aligns across 15 bases. Germline V CDR1 and CDR2: LGHDT, YNNKEL (reference sequence). This CDR3 has 18 residues. V trimming: 6 bases; J trimming: 6 bases; junction bases outside the gene matches: 15. The CDR3: CASRAGTSGRYLFGEQYF. The DNA for the CDR3 is TGTGCCAGCAGGGCAGGGACTAGCGGGAGGTATCTGTTTGGCGAGCAGTACTTC.

The sample holds one count of this clone. This rearrangement joins TRBV5-1 to TRBJ2-3, with D maybe TRBD2 (5 bases). This CDR3 is built from 16 residues. Trimming took off 0 bases at V and 1 base at J, with 12 bases between the two ends. The germline V gene has CDR1 SGHRS and CDR2 YFSETQ. The CDR3 loop is CASSLAFSVGTDTQYF. The CDR3, as DNA: TGCGCCAGCAGCTTGGCCTTTAGCGTCGGCACAGATACGCAGTATTTT.

The chain couples TRBV5-1 to TRBJ1-4; D perhaps matches TRBD1 (5 bases). The V end was cut by 4 bases, the J end by 5 bases, with 12 bases between. The CDR3 is made up of 14 amino acids. Germline CDR1 SGHRS, CDR2 YFSETQ. The CDR3 region is CASSPDSWNEKLFF. The CDR3 DNA sequence: TGCGCCAGCAGCCCAGACAGTTGGAATGAAAAACTGTTTTTT.

The chain has TRBV6-5 and TRBJ1-5; no reliable D call. The V gene's germline CDR1 is MNHEY and CDR2 SVGAGI. This CDR3 has 14 amino acids. Trimming took off 4 bases at V and 0 bases at J, with 7 bases between the two ends. The chain's CDR3 is CASSSQYSNQPQHF. Here the CDR3 DNA reads TGTGCCAGCAGTTCACAGTATAGCAATCAGCCCCAGCATTTT.

V and J are TRBV19 and TRBJ1-4, with D possibly matching TRBD1 (6 bases). CDR1 is LNHDA and CDR2 is SQIVND in the germline V gene (reference sequence). Trimming shortened V by 10 bases and J by 2 bases, and 20 bases separated the two germline ends. CDR3 length: 16 residues. The CDR3 loop reads CATKRGGVKTNEKLFF. DNA of the CDR3: TGTGCCACCAAGAGGGGGGGCGTAAAGACTAATGAAAAACTGTTTTTT. The full variable domain, its missing parts supplied by reference TRBV19 and TRBJ1-4, is DGGITQSPKYLFRKEGQNVTLSCEQNLNHDAMYWYRQDPGQGLRLIYYSQIVNDFQKGDIAEGYSVSREKKESFPLTVTSAQKNPTAFYLCATKRGGVKTNEKLFFGSGTQLSVL.

The chain couples TRBV6-1 to TRBJ2-1; 9 bases fit TRBD1. The length of the CDR3 is 17 residues. V shed 1 base, J shed 4 bases, and the junction held 8 bases outside the gene matches. CDR1 and CDR2 (germline): MNHNS, SASEGT. CDR3 sequence: CASSEVGVGTGYNEQFF. DNA of the CDR3: TGTGCCAGCAGTGAAGTAGGGGTCGGGACAGGGTACAATGAGCAGTTCTTC.

This chain uses TRBV6-6 with TRBJ1-2, with 7 nucleotides matching TRBD1. Trimming at V came to 5 bases and at J to 8 bases, leaving 11 bases not matched to a gene. Germline lookup yields CDR1 MNHNY and CDR2 SVGAGI (reference sequence). CDR3 length: 14 amino acids. CDR3 in amino acids: CASSGGGLTGGYTF. CDR3 sequence (DNA): TGTGCCAGCAGTGGAGGGGGCCTCACCGGAGGCTACACCTTC.

As DNA, the CDR3 is TGTGCCAGCAGCCCCCGGGACAGACCCTACGAGCAGTACTTC. Its translation is CASSPRDRPYEQYF. The rearrangement links TRBV9 to TRBJ2-7; TRBD1 matches at 7 bases. The V and J ends lost 4 bases and 2 bases, in that order; junction bases with no gene match: 6. CDR3 size: 14 residues. Per the germline V gene, CDR1 is SGDLS and CDR2 is YYNGEE.